This T cell receptor beta chain was sequenced for a study of OX40 agonist ivuxolimab in advanced cancers. Trimming removed 4 bases from V and 6 bases from J, with 20 bases in between. CDR1 SGHRS and CDR2 YFSETQ come from the germline V gene. This CDR3 region has 16 residues. Measured with immunoSEQ multiplex PCR; TCRdb has only the in-frame clones, and not every one. The sample yields under 100,000 clones, about four fifths seen once. Findings and caveats of the study: The study observed clonal expansion of CD4+ and CD8+ blood T cells by week 6 at 0.1 to 3.0 mg/kg. The study found that CD8+ T cells averaged more expanded clones than CD4+.

This clone was recorded once. Antigen specificity is unknown. The sequences come from CD4+ or CD8+ T cells sorted from blood, collected in a trial of the OX40 agonist ivuxolimab. The sequence came from an adult with an advanced solid tumor such as melanoma, head and neck, liver or kidney cancer. The chain links TRBV5-1 to TRBJ2-1; D call uncertain. CDR3 nucleotide sequence: TGCGCCAGCAGCGATATTCTAGAGGTAGCCCTCAATGAGCAGTTCTTC. Translation gives CASSDILEVALNEQFF. Full variable domain (remainder filled in from reference TRBV5-1 and TRBJ2-1): KAGVTQTPRYLIKTRGQQVTLSCSPISGHRSVSWYQQTPGQGLQFLFEYFSETQRNKGNFPGRFSGRQFSNSRSEMNVSTLELGDSALYLCASSDILEVALNEQFFGPGTRLTVL.